Detailed here is one T cell receptor (beta chain). V shed 4 bases and J 0 bases; nucleotides not matched to a gene: 3. Germline CDR1 SGHVS, CDR2 FNYEAQ. The CDR3 contains 15 residues. This entry comes from a study of control samples from healthy donors and cancer patients. Generated by immunoSEQ multiplex PCR, the TCRdb table keeps only in-frame clones and is missing some. The sample lists 100,000 to 120,000 clones, about four fifths occurring once. The sequenced sample consisted of blood. The receptor's source is a woman aged 50 to 65 in good health. The chain combines TRBV7-6 with TRBJ1-1; TRBD1 aligns across 9 bases. The DNA of the CDR3 is TGTGCCAGCAGCTCGGGACAGGGACTGAACACTGAAGCTTTCTTT. Its protein product is CASSSGQGLNTEAFF.